The T cell receptor (beta chain) described here comes from a study of blood T cell repertoires in COVID-19 (dated by TCRdb to the early 2020s). In the study overall: Collaborator samples came from the United States, Italy and Spain and covered acute and convalescent phases of COVID-19. The material from the prospective study consisted of cDNA or gDNA derived from T cells, B-cell-depleted T cells, or PBMCs. The dataset comprised deeply sampled blood TCRbeta repertoires from subjects exposed to, actively infected with, or recovered from COVID-19. The repertoires were released in a freely available public database meant as a resource for research on the immune response to SARS-CoV-2. The samples were drawn from two sources: the first 160 participants of the ongoing ImmuneRACE study, and 1,200 or so subjects contributed by 6 global collaborators. A de-identified subject ID, COVID-19 status, age in years and sex were almost always included in the sample metadata. Where available, HLA class I and class II types were obtained from metadata supplied by the sample provider rather than from assay-based typing.

TCRbeta CDR3 regions were amplified from genomic DNA using the immunoSEQ Assay, a bias-controlled multiplex PCR. The authors' analysis ran thus. Within the assay, amplification of reference gene primers was used to estimate how many nucleated cells each sample contained. To quantify the absolute abundance of each unique TCRbeta CDR3 rearrangement, sequence reads were collapsed and filtered. For each sample, productive Simpson clonality was calculated as the square root of Simpson's diversity index across productive rearrangements. TCRdb provides this immuneACCESS table in a form limited to in-frame rearrangements. Some clones are lacking; in checked studies, under half of them reflect an unresolved V gene, and why the rest are absent is not known. V, J and clone size were drawn from that table, and D and trimming were deduced from the DNA. In this sample the table shows 200,000 to 250,000 clones, around 82% of which occur a single time. The biggest ten clones account for about 3.9% of the sample.

From the cysteine through the phenylalanine, the CDR3 covers 12 amino acids. The DNA shown is the 36-base CDR3, in frame from base 1. CDR1 and CDR2, looked up from the germline V gene, are SGHVS and FNYEAQ. The trim is 3 bases for V and 1 base for J, with a gap of 2 bases between the germline ends. Note on this clone: Its binding antigen is unknown. A much larger clonotype is one base distant, so this may be a read error.

Results and caveats for the whole study, not just this receptor: How much clinical and demographic metadata was included differed by source and by participant, and the metadata was provided uncurated.

In the prospective study, participants were roughly 18 to 90 years old, resided in approximately 25 geographic areas of the United States, and were enrolled through a virtual design. In the prospective study, cohorts were assigned on the basis of participant-reported clinical history obtained from a screening survey and a study questionnaire. Exposed participants had been in contact, within 2 weeks of entering the study, with a person who had a PCR-confirmed or clinician-diagnosed case of COVID-19. In the prospective study, whole blood, serum and a nasopharyngeal or oropharyngeal swab were collected from each participant by mobile phlebotomists. Additional blood draws and questionnaires over an approximately 2-month period could optionally be provided by prospective study participants. Prospective study blood samples were shipped either frozen or at room temperature before DNA extraction.

Material for sequencing was PBMCs or T cells enriched from blood (not recorded which). This TCR came from a woman aged 40 to 50 who had been exposed to COVID-19. Recombination linked TRBV7-6 to TRBJ2-3, with the D segment identity uncertain. The CDR3 in this case is CASSFGTDTQYF. DNA sequence: TGTGCCAGCAGCTTCGGCACAGATACGCAGTATTTT.